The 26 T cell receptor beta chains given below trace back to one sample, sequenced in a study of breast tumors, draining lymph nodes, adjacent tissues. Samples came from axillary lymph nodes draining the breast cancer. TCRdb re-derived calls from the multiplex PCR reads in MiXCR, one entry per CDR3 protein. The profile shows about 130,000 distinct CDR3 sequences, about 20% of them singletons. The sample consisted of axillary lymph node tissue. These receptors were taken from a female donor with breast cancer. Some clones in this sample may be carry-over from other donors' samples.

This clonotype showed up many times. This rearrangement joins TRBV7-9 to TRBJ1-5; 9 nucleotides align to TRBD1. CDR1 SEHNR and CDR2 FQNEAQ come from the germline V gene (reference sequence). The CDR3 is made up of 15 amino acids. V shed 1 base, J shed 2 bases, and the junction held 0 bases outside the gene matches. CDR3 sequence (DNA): TGTGCCAGCAGCTTAGGGACAGGGGGCAATCAGCCCCAGCATTTT. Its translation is CASSLGTGGNQPQHF.

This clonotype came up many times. The CDR3 coding sequence is TGTGCCAGCAGTGTGGGGGGTCCCTGCGAGCAGTACTTC. This gives the protein CASSVGGPCEQYF. The chain carries TRBV2 and TRBJ2-7; D is possibly TRBD2 (6 bases). Germline CDR1 and CDR2: SNHLY and FYNNEI. Trimming took 4 bases from V and 6 from J, leaving 13 bases between them. The CDR3 totals 13 residues.

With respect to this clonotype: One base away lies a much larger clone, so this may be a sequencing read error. CDR3 nucleotides: TGTGCCAGCAGCCCCCGGGACGGGGTGTTCTATGGCTACACCTTC. Translated: CASSPRDGVFYGYTF. The genes are TRBV7-2 and TRBJ1-2, with a possible D match to TRBD1 (5 bases). The V end was cut by 5 bases, the J end by 4 bases, with 17 bases between. Looked up from germline, CDR1 is SGHTA and CDR2 is FQGNSA. CDR3 length equals 15 residues.

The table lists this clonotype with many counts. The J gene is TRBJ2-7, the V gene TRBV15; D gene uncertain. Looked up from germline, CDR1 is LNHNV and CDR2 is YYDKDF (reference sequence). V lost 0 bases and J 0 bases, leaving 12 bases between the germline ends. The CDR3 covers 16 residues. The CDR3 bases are TGTGCCACCAGCAGAGATGTTGGCAGGCACTCCTACGAGCAGTACTTC. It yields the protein CATSRDVGRHSYEQYF.

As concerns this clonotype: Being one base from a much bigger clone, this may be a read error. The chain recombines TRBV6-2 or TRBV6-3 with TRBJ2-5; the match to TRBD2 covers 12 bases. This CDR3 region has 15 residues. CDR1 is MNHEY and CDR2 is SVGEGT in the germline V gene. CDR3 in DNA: TGTGCCGGCAGCCCGACTAGCGGGAGCCTAGAGACCCAGTACTTC. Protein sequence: CAGSPTSGSLETQYF.

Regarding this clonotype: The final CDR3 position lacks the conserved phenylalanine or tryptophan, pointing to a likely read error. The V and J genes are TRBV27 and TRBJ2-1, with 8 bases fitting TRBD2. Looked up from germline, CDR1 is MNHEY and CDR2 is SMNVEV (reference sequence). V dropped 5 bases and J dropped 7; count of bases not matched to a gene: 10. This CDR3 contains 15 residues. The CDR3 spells CASSKAGAARNEQFS. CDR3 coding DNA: TGTGCCAGCAGTAAAGCGGGAGCCGCTAGAAATGAGCAGTTCTCC.

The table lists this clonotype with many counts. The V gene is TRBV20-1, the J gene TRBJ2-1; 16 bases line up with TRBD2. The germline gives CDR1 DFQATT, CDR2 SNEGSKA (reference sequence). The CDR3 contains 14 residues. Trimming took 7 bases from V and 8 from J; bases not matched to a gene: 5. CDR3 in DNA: TGCAGTGAGGGACTAGCGGGAGGGCCGGATGAGCAGTTCTTC. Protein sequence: CSEGLAGGPDEQFF.

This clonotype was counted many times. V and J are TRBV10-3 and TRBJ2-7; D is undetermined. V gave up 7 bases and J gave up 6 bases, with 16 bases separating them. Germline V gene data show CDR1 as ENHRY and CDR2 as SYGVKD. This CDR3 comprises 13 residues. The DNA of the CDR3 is TGTGCCATCACAGGCACCCCGGGCGGCGAGCAGTACTTC. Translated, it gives CAITGTPGGEQYF.

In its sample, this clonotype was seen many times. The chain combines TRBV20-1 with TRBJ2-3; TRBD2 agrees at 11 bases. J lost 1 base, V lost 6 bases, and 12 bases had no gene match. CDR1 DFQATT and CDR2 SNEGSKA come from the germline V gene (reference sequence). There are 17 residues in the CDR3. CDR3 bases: TGCAGTGCAATTGGGACTAGCGGAGGGGACGGCACAGATACGCAGTATTTT. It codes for CSAIGTSGGDGTDTQYF.

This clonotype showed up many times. CDR3 amino acids: CASSVYGTENQPQHF. CDR3 sequence (DNA): TGTGCCAGCAGTGTGTATGGGACAGAAAATCAGCCCCAGCATTTT. J is TRBJ1-5 and V is TRBV2, with 7 bases lining up with TRBD1. Trimming cost V 4 bases and J 4 bases; bases outside gene matches: 7. In germline, CDR1 is SNHLY, CDR2 FYNNEI. The CDR3 loop spans 15 amino acids.

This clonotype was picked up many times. The CDR3 DNA is TGCAGTGCCGACACCGGGAGGACAGATACGCAGTATTTT. The encoded protein is CSADTGRTDTQYF. The J gene is TRBJ2-3, the V gene TRBV20-1; TRBD2 aligns across 7 bases. V shed 6 bases and J 3 bases; nucleotides not matched to a gene: 6. CDR1 DFQATT and CDR2 SNEGSKA come from the germline V gene (reference sequence). The length of the CDR3 is 13 residues.

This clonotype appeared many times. The CDR3 here is CASSYPRASGSFETQYF. As DNA, the CDR3 is TGTGCCAGCAGTTACCCTCGTGCTAGCGGGAGCTTCGAGACCCAGTACTTC. V usage is TRBV6-2 or TRBV6-3 and J usage is TRBJ2-5, with 10 bases fitting TRBD2. CDR1 and CDR2 from the germline V gene are MNHEY and SVGEGT. V lost 2 bases and J lost 5; bases outside the gene matches: 11. The CDR3 length is 17 residues.

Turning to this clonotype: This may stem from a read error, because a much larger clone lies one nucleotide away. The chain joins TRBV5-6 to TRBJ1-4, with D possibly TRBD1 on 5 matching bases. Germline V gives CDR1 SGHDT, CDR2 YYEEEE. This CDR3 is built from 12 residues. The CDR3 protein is CTSSWGREKLFF. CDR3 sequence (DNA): TGTACCAGCAGCTGGGGACGTGAAAAACTGTTTTTT.

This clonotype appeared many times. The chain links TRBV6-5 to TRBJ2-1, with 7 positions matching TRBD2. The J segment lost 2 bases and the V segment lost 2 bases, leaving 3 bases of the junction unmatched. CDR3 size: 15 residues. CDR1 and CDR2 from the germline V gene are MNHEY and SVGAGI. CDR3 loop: CASSYGGEAYNEQFF. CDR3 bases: TGTGCCAGCAGTTACGGGGGGGAGGCCTACAATGAGCAGTTCTTC.

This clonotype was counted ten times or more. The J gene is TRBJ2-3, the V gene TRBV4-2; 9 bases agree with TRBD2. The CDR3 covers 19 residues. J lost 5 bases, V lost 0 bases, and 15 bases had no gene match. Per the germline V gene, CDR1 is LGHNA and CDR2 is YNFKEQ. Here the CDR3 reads CASSQDRGAGGPRGDTQYF. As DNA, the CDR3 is TGTGCCAGCAGCCAAGATCGGGGGGCGGGAGGGCCAAGGGGAGATACGCAGTATTTT.

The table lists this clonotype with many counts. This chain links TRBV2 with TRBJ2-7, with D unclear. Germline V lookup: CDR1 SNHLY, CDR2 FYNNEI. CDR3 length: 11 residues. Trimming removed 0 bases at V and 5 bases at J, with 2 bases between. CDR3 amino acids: CASSEAHEQYF. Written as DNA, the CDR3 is TGTGCCAGCAGTGAAGCCCACGAGCAGTACTTC.

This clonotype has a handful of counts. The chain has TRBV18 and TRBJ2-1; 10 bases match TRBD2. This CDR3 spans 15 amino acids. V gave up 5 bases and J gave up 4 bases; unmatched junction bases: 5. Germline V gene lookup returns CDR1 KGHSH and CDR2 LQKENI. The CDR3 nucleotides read TGTGCCAGCTCATCTAGCGGGAGCGTTTACAATGAGCAGTTCTTC. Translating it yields CASSSSGSVYNEQFF.

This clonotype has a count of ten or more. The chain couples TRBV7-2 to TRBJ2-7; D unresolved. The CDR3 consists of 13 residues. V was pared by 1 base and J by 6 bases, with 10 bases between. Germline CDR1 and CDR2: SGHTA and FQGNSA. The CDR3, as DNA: TGTGCCAGCAGCTTAGTGGGATTCGGCGAGCAGTACTTC. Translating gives CASSLVGFGEQYF.

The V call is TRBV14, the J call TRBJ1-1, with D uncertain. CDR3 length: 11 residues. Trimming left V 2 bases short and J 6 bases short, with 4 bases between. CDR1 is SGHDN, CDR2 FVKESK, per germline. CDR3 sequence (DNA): TGTGCCAGCAGCCAACTATCTGAAGCTTTCTTT. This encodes CASSQLSEAFF.

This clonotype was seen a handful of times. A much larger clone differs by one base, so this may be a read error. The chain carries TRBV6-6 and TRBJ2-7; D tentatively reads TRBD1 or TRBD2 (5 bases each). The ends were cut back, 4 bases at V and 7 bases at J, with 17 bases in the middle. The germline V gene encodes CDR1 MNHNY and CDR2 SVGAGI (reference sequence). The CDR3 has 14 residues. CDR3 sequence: CASSSRGRLREQYF. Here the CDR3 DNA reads TGTGCCAGCAGTTCTCGGGGCCGACTACGGGAGCAGTACTTC.

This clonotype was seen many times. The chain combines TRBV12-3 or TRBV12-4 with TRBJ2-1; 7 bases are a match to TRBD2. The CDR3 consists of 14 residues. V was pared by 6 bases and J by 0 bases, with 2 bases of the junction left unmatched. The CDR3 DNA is TGTGCCAGCAGGGGCGGGAGCTCCTACAATGAGCAGTTCTTC. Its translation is CASRGGSSYNEQFF.

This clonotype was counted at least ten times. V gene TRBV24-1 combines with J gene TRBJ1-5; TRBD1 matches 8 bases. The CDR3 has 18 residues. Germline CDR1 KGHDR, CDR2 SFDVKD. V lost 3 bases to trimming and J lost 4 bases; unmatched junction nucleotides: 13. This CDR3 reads CATSDARQGLPGNQPQHF. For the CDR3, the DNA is TGTGCCACCAGTGATGCGCGACAGGGGTTACCCGGAAATCAGCCCCAGCATTTT.

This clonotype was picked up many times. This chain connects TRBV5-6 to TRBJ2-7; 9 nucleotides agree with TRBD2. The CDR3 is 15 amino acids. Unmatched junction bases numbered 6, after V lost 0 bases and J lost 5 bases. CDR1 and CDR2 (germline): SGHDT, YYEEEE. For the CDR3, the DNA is TGTGCCAGCAGCTTGGTTAGCGGGAGATTCCACGAGCAGTACTTC. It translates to CASSLVSGRFHEQYF.

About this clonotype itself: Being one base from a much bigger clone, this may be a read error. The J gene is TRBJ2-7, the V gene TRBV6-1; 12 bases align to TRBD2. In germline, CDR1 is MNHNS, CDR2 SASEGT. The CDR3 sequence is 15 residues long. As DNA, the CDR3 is TGTGCCAGCAGCGGACTAGCGGGGCTCGGGTACGAGCGGTACTTC. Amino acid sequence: CASSGLAGLGYERYF.

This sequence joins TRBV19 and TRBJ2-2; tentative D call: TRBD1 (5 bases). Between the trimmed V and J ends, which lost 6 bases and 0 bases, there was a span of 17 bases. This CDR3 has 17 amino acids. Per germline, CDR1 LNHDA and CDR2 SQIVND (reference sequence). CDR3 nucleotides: TGTGCCAGTAGCAACAGGCGTGGACAATCGAACACCGGGGAGCTGTTTTTT. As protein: CASSNRRGQSNTGELFF.

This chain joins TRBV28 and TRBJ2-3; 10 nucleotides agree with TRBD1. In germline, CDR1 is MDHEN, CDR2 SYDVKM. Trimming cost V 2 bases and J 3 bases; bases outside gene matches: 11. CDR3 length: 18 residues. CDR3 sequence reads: CASSLGVLDRGFTDTQYF. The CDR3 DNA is TGTGCCAGCAGTTTAGGGGTCTTGGACAGGGGGTTTACAGATACGCAGTATTTT.